The entry that follows covers one T cell receptor (beta chain) sequence. Its antigen is still unknown. The data were obtained in a study of shared clonotypes between healthy human individuals. Study-wide points: Exclusively blood specimens were collected; tissue repertoires likely differ.

V dropped 3 bases and J dropped 3 bases, with 21 bases sitting between them. This CDR3 spans 17 amino acids. CDR1 is SGHAT, CDR2 FQDESV, per germline (reference sequence). The test was conducted at deep level. Genomic DNA of each subset was evenly split across several immunoSEQ plates. In the original workflow: For the immunoSEQ data, sequences were junction-only without quality scores, so filtering differed. TCRdb's copy holds only in-frame clones and misses some; the assay was immunoSEQ multiplex PCR. V and J calls and clone size are as listed in that table; D and trimming were resolved from the DNA. Of approximately 2,300,000 clones listed, around 90% were seen once; the top ten hold around 0.38%.

This TCR came from a man aged 18 to 30 in good health. Some clones in this sample may be carry-over from other donors' samples. The chain uses TRBV11-1 and TRBJ2-7; D possibly matches TRBD1 or TRBD2 (5 bases each). The specimen was naive CD4+ T cells from PBMCs. The subset denotes: CD45RA+ positively selected. The CDR3 sequence: CASSFGQLGVADYEQYF. CDR3 in DNA: TGTGCCAGCAGCTTCGGTCAGCTGGGGGTCGCGGACTACGAGCAGTACTTC.